The clone carrying this TCR beta chain was found many times. This sample was included in a study of T cells in Graves' hyperthyroidism and ophthalmopathy. TCR beta CDR3 sequences were amplified from RNA transcripts. TCR CDR3 regions were first amplified by RT-PCR with HTBI primers. TCRdb analysed the multiplex PCR reads with MiXCR anew, one entry per CDR3 protein. The table includes about 350,000 distinct CDR3 sequences, approximately 17% detected once. Germline V gene data show CDR1 as SEHNR and CDR2 as FQNEAQ (reference sequence). The CDR3 has 12 amino acids. V shed 5 bases and J shed 9 bases, with 13 bases lying between them.

The V gene is TRBV7-9, the J gene TRBJ1-1; D remains ambiguous. Sequencing was carried out using blood. This TCR was sampled from a woman in her twenties or thirties with Graves' hyperthyroidism that later progressed to Graves' ophthalmopathy. The CDR3 loop reads CASSLEGLKAFF. Written as DNA, the CDR3 is TGTGCCAGCAGCCTCGAAGGTCTCAAAGCTTTCTTT.